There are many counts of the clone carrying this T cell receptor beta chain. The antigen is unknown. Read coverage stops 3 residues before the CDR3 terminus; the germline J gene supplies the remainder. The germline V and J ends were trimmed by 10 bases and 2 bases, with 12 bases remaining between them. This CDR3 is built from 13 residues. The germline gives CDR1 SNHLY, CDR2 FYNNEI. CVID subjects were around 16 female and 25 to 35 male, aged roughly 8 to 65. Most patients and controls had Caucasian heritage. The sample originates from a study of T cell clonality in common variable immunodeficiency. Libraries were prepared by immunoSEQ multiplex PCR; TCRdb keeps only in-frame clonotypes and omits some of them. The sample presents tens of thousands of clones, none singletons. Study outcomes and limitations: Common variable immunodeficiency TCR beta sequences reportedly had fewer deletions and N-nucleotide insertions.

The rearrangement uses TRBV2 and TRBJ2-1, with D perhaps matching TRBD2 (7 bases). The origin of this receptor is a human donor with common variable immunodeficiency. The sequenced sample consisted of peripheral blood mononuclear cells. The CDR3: CAIPGGPYNEQFF. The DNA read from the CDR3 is TGTGCCATACCCGGGGGGCCCTACAATGAG.